This note documents a single T cell receptor (beta chain) sequence. Antigen specificity is unknown. The sample originates from a study of Tregs in tolerant kidney transplant recipients. General study results and limits: The small number of patients limits these findings pending further validation. Tregs expanded with activated donor B cells seemed most donor-specific.

Profiling relied on immunoSEQ multiplex PCR, and the TCRdb table lists in-frame clones only, not all of them. The sample consists of about 240,000 clones, 84% of them appearing once. The V end was cut by 0 bases, the J end by 9 bases, with 15 bases between. CDR3 length: 15 amino acids. Germline V gives CDR1 MNHEY, CDR2 SVGAGI. This TCR was recovered from a human donor in good health. The rearrangement joins TRBV6-5 to TRBJ1-5; D is uncertain. Source material: CD4+ T cells from blood. As DNA, the CDR3 is TGTGCCAGCAGTTACTCGAAGGCCAGCCCAGGGCCCCAGCATTTT. Residues: CASSYSKASPGPQHF.